These 26 T cell receptor beta chains share one sample of origin, sequenced in a study of graft-versus-host responses after intestinal transplantation (dated by TCRdb to the early 2020s). The protocol used for the library was the immunoSEQ multiplex PCR assay. Drawn from immuneACCESS, this table holds only the in-frame rearrangements with V and J called that TCRdb kept. Clones are partly lost; checked studies trace under half to an unresolved V gene and leave the rest unexplained. The sample data list about 15,000 clones, and 70% to 90% of these were observed just once. The top ten clones comprise 6% to 8.5% of the sample. The sample consisted of bone marrow, taken around 120 days after intestinal transplantation. Receptor source: a human patient who received an intestinal transplant, so some T cells may come from the graft donor.

Worth noting for this clone: The sample holds other DNA sequences that translate to the same CDR3. CDR3 loop: CASSQRRGAAAGTDTQYF. Written as DNA, the CDR3 is TGCGCCAGCAGCCAGAGGAGGGGAGCTGCCGCCGGCACAGATACGCAGTATTTT. This sequence joins TRBV4-1 and TRBJ2-3; TRBD2 is a possible D gene (6 bases). Germline CDR1 reads MGHRA; CDR2 reads YSYEKL. Between the trimmed V and J ends, which lost 3 bases and 1 base, there was a span of 20 bases. The CDR3 sequence is 18 residues long.

The V gene is TRBV30, the J gene TRBJ2-5, with 14 bases identical to TRBD2. The germline gives CDR1 GTSNPN, CDR2 SVGIG (reference sequence). Losses at the gene ends were 2 bases for V and 4 bases for J; bases not matched to a gene: 3. The CDR3 covers 15 residues. The CDR3 protein is CAWSSGTSGRETQYF. As DNA, the CDR3 is TGTGCCTGGAGTTCCGGGACTAGCGGGAGAGAGACCCAGTACTTC.

The chain uses TRBV28 and TRBJ2-1, with TRBD2 as a possible D gene (6 bases). From germline, CDR1 is MDHEN and CDR2 SYDVKM. This CDR3 is 19 amino acids long. The V gene lost 1 base and the J gene lost 4 bases, with 23 bases spanning the gap. In DNA form, the CDR3 reads TGTGCCAGCAGTTTATTCTTAAACCAGGCGGGATGGCGTTACAATGAGCAGTTCTTC. Its protein product is CASSLFLNQAGWRYNEQFF.

The chain joins TRBV19 to TRBJ1-1; D is undetermined. The CDR3 covers 14 residues. Looked up from germline, CDR1 is LNHDA and CDR2 is SQIVND (reference sequence). V lost 5 bases and J 0 bases, leaving 10 bases between the germline ends. Written as DNA, the CDR3 is TGTGCCAGTAGTCCCCGAGTCTTGAACACTGAAGCTTTCTTT. This codes for CASSPRVLNTEAFF.

The chain couples TRBV7-9 to TRBJ2-3, with a tentative D call TRBD1 (7 bases). Deletions cut 2 bases from V and 2 bases from J, with 14 bases between. Germline V gene sequence: CDR1 SEHNR, CDR2 FQNEAQ (reference sequence). The CDR3 has 16 amino acids. DNA for the CDR3: TGTGCCAGCAGCTTAACTTTCAGGGGGGACACAGATACGCAGTATTTT. Protein product: CASSLTFRGDTDTQYF.

The chain is built from TRBV28 and TRBJ2-2; the match to TRBD2 covers 13 bases. The germline gives CDR1 MDHEN, CDR2 SYDVKM. The trim removed 5 bases at V and 7 bases at J, leaving 4 bases unmatched. The CDR3 contains 15 residues. In DNA, the CDR3 is TGTGCCAGCAGTCGGACTAGCGGGAGCTTCGGGGAGCTGTTTTTT. Translating gives CASSRTSGSFGELFF.

This clone was recorded a few times. The chain is built from TRBV7-3 and TRBJ2-7; D is possibly TRBD1 or TRBD2 (5 bases each). V was shortened by 5 bases and J by 0 bases, with 17 bases between the two germline ends. This CDR3 comprises 16 residues. Looked up from germline, CDR1 is SGHTA and CDR2 is FQGTGA. CDR3 region: CASSPGAGKSSYEQYF. DNA for the CDR3: TGTGCCAGCAGCCCCGGGGCGGGCAAGAGCTCCTACGAGCAGTACTTC.

The rearrangement links TRBV5-1 to TRBJ2-5; no firm D call. Germline CDR1 is SGHRS and CDR2 is YFSETQ. The CDR3 sequence is 13 residues long. V lost 0 bases, J lost 2 bases, and 5 bases lay in between. CDR3 residues: CASSLEFQETQYF. CDR3 nucleotide sequence: TGCGCCAGCAGCTTGGAGTTTCAAGAGACCCAGTACTTC.

The J gene is TRBJ1-5, the V gene TRBV19; 7 nucleotides match TRBD1. Trimming cost V 2 bases and J 3 bases; bases outside gene matches: 13. The germline gives CDR1 LNHDA, CDR2 SQIVND (reference sequence). The CDR3 has 18 residues. The CDR3 sequence: CASSILPRTGFYNQPQHF. The CDR3, as DNA: TGTGCCAGTAGTATACTACCTAGGACAGGTTTTTACAATCAGCCCCAGCATTTT.

CDR3 sequence (DNA): TGTGCCAGCAGTGGTGCCACCACAGATACGCAGTATTTT. As protein: CASSGATTDTQYF. The chain links TRBV2 to TRBJ2-3; D not certain. The CDR3 covers 13 residues. Germline V gives CDR1 SNHLY, CDR2 FYNNEI. V lost 4 bases and J lost 2, with 7 bases in between.

The rearrangement joins TRBV15 to TRBJ1-2, with 8 bases lining up with TRBD1. The CDR3 consists of 18 residues. The germline gives CDR1 LNHNV, CDR2 YYDKDF (reference sequence). V was clipped by 0 bases and J by 3 bases; unmatched bases: 12. Here the CDR3 DNA reads TGTGCCACCAGCAGAGATATGGGCCGACAGGGGAGGGACTATGGCTACACCTTC. Translated, it gives CATSRDMGRQGRDYGYTF.

The CDR3 coding sequence is TGTGCCAGCAGTTTCGCGACCGGGGAGCTGTTTTTT. The encoded protein is CASSFATGELFF. This chain joins TRBV28 and TRBJ2-2; the D is unclear. CDR1 MDHEN and CDR2 SYDVKM come from the germline V gene. V was cut by 3 bases and J by 5 bases, with 4 bases left in between. This CDR3 comprises 12 residues.

This clone was recorded a few times. CDR3 DNA sequence: TGTGCCAGCAGCTCACCGGGACAGATATCCTACGAGCAGTACTTC. Translation: CASSSPGQISYEQYF. The J gene is TRBJ2-7, the V gene TRBV5-4, with 7 nucleotides matching TRBD1. Trimming took 3 bases from V and 1 from J; bases not matched to a gene: 7. The CDR3 is 15 residues long. Germline CDR1 reads SGHNT; CDR2 reads YYREEE (reference sequence).

This chain links TRBV28 with TRBJ2-7; D might be TRBD1 (6 bases). V gave up 7 bases and J gave up 2 bases, with 15 bases separating them. This CDR3 contains 14 residues. Germline CDR1 is MDHEN and CDR2 is SYDVKM. Written as DNA, the CDR3 is TGTGCCAGCACCCTCCCCAGGGGTCCCTACGAGCAGTACTTC. Translated, it gives CASTLPRGPYEQYF.

The V call is TRBV7-1, the J call TRBJ1-2; TRBD1 is a possible D gene (5 bases). TRBV7-1 is an ORF, with its function uncertain. This CDR3 spans 14 amino acids. With 4 bases removed from V and 8 bases from J, the gap between germline ends came to 17 bases. CDR3 DNA sequence: TGTGCCAGCAGCTTCCCGGGCGGGGCGCGGGGCTACACCTTC. This gives the protein CASSFPGGARGYTF.

This chain links TRBV4-2 with TRBJ2-7; 8 nucleotides agree with TRBD2. This CDR3 comprises 12 residues. Germline-derived CDR1 and CDR2 are LGHNA and YNFKEQ. With V trimmed by 4 bases and J by 6 bases, 2 bases remained unmatched. CDR3 protein: CASSRTSSEQYF. In nucleotides, the CDR3 is TGTGCCAGCAGCCGGACTAGCTCCGAGCAGTACTTC.

This clone was detected only once. The chain recombines TRBV7-8 with TRBJ2-2; TRBD1 aligns across 8 bases. This CDR3 has 14 amino acids. V lost 5 bases to trimming and J lost 8 bases; unmatched junction nucleotides: 7. CDR1 SGHVS and CDR2 FQNEAQ come from the germline V gene. The CDR3 is CASSTWTGPGELFF. The CDR3, as DNA: TGTGCCAGCAGCACCTGGACAGGGCCAGGGGAGCTGTTTTTT.

The chain joins TRBV11-2 to TRBJ2-1; the D gene is possibly TRBD2 (6 bases). Germline V CDR1 and CDR2: SGHAT, FQNNGV. Deletions cut 6 bases from V and 3 bases from J, with 15 bases between. CDR3 length: 15 amino acids. The chain's CDR3 is CASSNEAGIYNEQFF. CDR3 DNA: TGTGCCAGCAGTAATGAAGCGGGTATCTACAATGAGCAGTTCTTC.

The chain carries TRBV6-5 and TRBJ2-7; 8 nucleotides align to TRBD2. CDR3 size: 14 residues. J lost 2 bases, V lost 4 bases, and 4 bases had no gene match. Germline V gene lookup returns CDR1 MNHEY and CDR2 SVGAGI. For the CDR3, the DNA is TGTGCCAGCAGTTTAAGCGGGAGCGCCTACGAGCAGTACTTC. Translated: CASSLSGSAYEQYF.

The chain combines TRBV5-5 with TRBJ2-5; weak D call: TRBD2 (6 bases). The length of the CDR3 is 15 residues. Germline V gives CDR1 SGHKS, CDR2 YYEKEE (reference sequence). Trimming stripped 3 bases from V and 0 bases from J, with 12 bases between. As DNA, the CDR3 is TGTGCCAGCAGCTCGCGGGCGGGGTACCAAGAGACCCAGTACTTC. Encoded protein: CASSSRAGYQETQYF.

The chain has TRBV6-5 and TRBJ1-2, with TRBD1 identical over 7 bases. V trimming: 0 bases; J trimming: 5 bases; junction bases outside the gene matches: 6. Germline lookup yields CDR1 MNHEY and CDR2 SVGAGI. The CDR3 loop spans 15 amino acids. The CDR3: CASSYSARGSYGYTF. The CDR3, as DNA: TGTGCCAGCAGTTACTCCGCCAGGGGGTCATATGGCTACACCTTC.

J is TRBJ1-1 and V is TRBV28; weak D call: TRBD1 (6 bases). This CDR3 spans 14 amino acids. V was shortened by 6 bases and J by 0 bases, with 11 bases between the two germline ends. Germline V CDR1 and CDR2: MDHEN, SYDVKM. CDR3 protein: CASSFSGVNTEAFF. The DNA for the CDR3 is TGTGCCAGCAGCTTTTCAGGGGTGAACACTGAAGCTTTCTTT.

In the case of this clone: An end of the junction does not agree with germline; a read error may underlie this. Distinct nucleotide sequences in the sample also encode this CDR3. The rearrangement joins TRBV27 to TRBJ1-1; D unclear. The CDR3 extends over 14 amino acids. Germline values: CDR1 MNHEY, CDR2 SMNVEV (reference sequence). CDR3: CASSFRMMNTEAFF. Here the CDR3 DNA reads TGCGCCAGCAGTTTCAGGATGATGAACACTGAAGCTTTCTTT.

This clone was picked up one time. The genes are TRBV10-2 and TRBJ2-7; 9 bases match TRBD1. In germline, CDR1 is WSHSY, CDR2 SAAADI. The CDR3 spans 13 residues. V trimming: 8 bases; J trimming: 5 bases; junction bases outside the gene matches: 7. The CDR3 DNA follows: TGCGCCAGCGGGACAGGGAGGACCGACGAGCAGTACTTC. Residues: CASGTGRTDEQYF.

This chain joins TRBV13 and TRBJ1-1; 7 bases agree with TRBD1. The J segment lost 1 base and the V segment lost 6 bases, leaving 8 bases of the junction unmatched. Germline V lookup: CDR1 PRHDT, CDR2 FYEKMQ (reference sequence). The CDR3 covers 15 residues. The CDR3 DNA reads as TGTGCCAGCAGAAACAGGGGTTCTAAGAACACTGAAGCTTTCTTT. This translates into CASRNRGSKNTEAFF.

The chain combines TRBV10-3 with TRBJ2-7, with 9 bases aligning to TRBD2. CDR1 and CDR2 (germline): ENHRY, SYGVKD. The V segment lost 10 bases and the J segment 4 bases; nucleotides outside the gene matches: 8. CDR3 length: 13 residues. The CDR3 spells CATGAGGFYEQYF. CDR3 nucleotide sequence: TGTGCCACCGGAGCGGGAGGATTTTACGAGCAGTACTTC.